This entry features one T cell receptor (beta chain) sequence. This clone was observed once. There is no known antigen for this receptor. No per-base quality is available; no much larger clone lies one base away. Ends trimmed: V by 8 bases, J by 10 bases; bases unmatched to a gene: 10. Inclusive of the bounding cysteine and phenylalanine, the CDR3 is 14 residues long. Of the read, only the CDR3 DNA is kept; its 42 bases are in frame from base 1. Via the germline V gene (reference sequence), CDR1 is MNHNY and CDR2 SVGAGI. The data belong to a study of STAT3 mutations in large granular lymphocyte leukemia (dated by TCRdb to between 2018 and 2020). As for the study more broadly: In roughly half of the longitudinally sequenced T-LGLL patients, canonical activating STAT3 mutations were detected. As controls, the study also included longitudinal sequencing of a couple of patients with natural killer LGL leukemia. Serial deep sequencing of TCRbeta CDR3 and STAT3 was performed in patients with T-cell large granular lymphocyte leukemia to reconstruct clonal hierarchy and dynamics. Each patient was sequenced at an average of 4 time points, ranging from 2 to 8 samplings. From an initial cohort of hundreds of LGL patients, approximately 19 representative T-LGLL cases were selected for longitudinal TCRbeta and STAT3 sequencing. More than half of T-LGLL patients received one or more immunosuppressive therapy regimens, with hematologic response in less than 50% of those treated. Here is what the overall study found, with its caveats: Because no samples were available when a clone first appeared, clonal expansion had to be inferred from samplings taken at other points. Since codominant clonotypes persisted in some patients, a small but highly pathogenic clone may have gone undetected. Variable intervals between samplings and differing treatment regimens complicated linking therapy response to changes in TCR clonal burden. Dominant TCR clone burden was found to exceed STAT3 mutant burden in several patients, suggesting that STAT3 mutation arose secondarily within a pre-expanded clone. TCR clonotype switching after therapy was seen in about 30% of the 18 patients, with all newly emerging clones being STAT3 wild type. At least one immunodominant TCRbeta clonotype was present in every T-LGLL patient, and multiple immunodominant subclonotypes appeared in about half of the T-LGLL patients.

TCRbeta libraries were sequenced on an Illumina MiSeq, averaging about 41,000 productive templates per sample. Multiplex PCR amplification was used to generate TCRbeta CDR3 libraries with the immunoSEQ assay. In the original analysis: Repertoire diversity was calculated as previously defined, and values close to 0 indicated extremely monoclonal samples. TCRdb carries this immuneACCESS record with in-frame sequences only. Its versions omit some clonotypes, under half of them owing to an unresolved V gene in the studies checked, with the rest unexplained. V, J and clone size reflect that table, while D and trimming were determined from the DNA. The sample table holds over 25,000 clones, of which 70% to 80% were seen once. The ten largest clones represent about 30% of the sample. DNA was extracted from blood mononuclear cells, and the same DNA was used for both TCR and STAT3 sequencing.

The source of this sequence is a woman in her forties or fifties with T-cell large granular lymphocyte leukemia. Some clones in this sample may be carry-over from other donors' samples. The age is the age at diagnosis. What was sequenced was peripheral blood mononuclear cells. The chain is encoded by TRBV6-6 joined to TRBJ2-1; TRBD2 lines up with 11 middle nucleotides. The DNA is as follows: TGTGCCAGCGGAATAGCGGGAGGGGGTGGGGAGCAGTTCTTC. Its product reads: CASGIAGGGGEQFF.